Listed below are T cell receptor beta chains from one sample, sequenced in a study of radiation and T cells in renal cell carcinoma. The table came from immunoSEQ multiplex PCR; TCRdb's copy has only in-frame clones and leaves some out. The profile shows some 150,000 clones, 87% of them singletons. The sequences come from blood, collected from a patient whose treatment included radiotherapy and nephrectomy. The source is a woman aged 45-59 years with renal cell carcinoma. The CDR3 runs from the conserved cysteine through the conserved F or W. D genes are given only for firm matches. Some rows mark clone size as missing; the rest say once, few, many or name a class of expanded clone.

size: -; V: TRBV7-9; J: TRBJ1-1; D: -; CDR3: CASSLWEGNTEAFF; DNA: TGTGCCAGCAGCTTATGGGAGGGTAACACTGAAGCTTTCTTT
size: -; V: TRBV7-2; J: TRBJ2-5; D: -; CDR3: CASSLGVEETQYF; DNA: TGTGCCAGCAGCTTAGGCGTAGAAGAGACCCAGTACTTC
size: -; V: TRBV5-1; J: TRBJ2-7; D: TRBD2; CDR3: CASRGGSSYEQYF; DNA: TGCGCCAGCCGCGGGGGTAGCTCCTACGAGCAGTACTTC
size: -; V: TRBV30; J: TRBJ1-1; D: -; CDR3: CAWSVLGSRNTEAFF; DNA: TGTGCCTGGAGTGTACTTGGAAGTCGTAACACTGAAGCTTTCTTT
size: -; V: TRBV30; J: TRBJ2-1; D: TRBD1; CDR3: CAWRGVRLSDRGMNEQFF; DNA: TGTGCCTGGAGAGGAGTAAGATTGTCGGACAGGGGAATGAATGAGCAGTTCTTC
size: -; V: TRBV10-3; J: TRBJ2-3; D: TRBD2; CDR3: CAISQTSGGAFFTDTQYF; DNA: TGTGCCATCAGTCAGACTAGCGGGGGGGCGTTTTTCACAGATACGCAGTATTTT
size: -; V: TRBV18; J: TRBJ2-5; D: TRBD2; CDR3: CASSPGRLAGWETQYF; DNA: TGTGCCAGCTCACCAGGGAGACTAGCGGGTTGGGAGACCCAGTACTTC
size: few; V: TRBV25-1; J: TRBJ2-7; D: TRBD1; CDR3: CASSPGQGFDEQYF; DNA: TGTGCCAGCAGTCCGGGACAGGGTTTTGACGAGCAGTACTTC
size: -; V: TRBV9; J: TRBJ1-5; D: TRBD1; CDR3: CASTGDRIVQPQHF; DNA: TGTGCCAGCACCGGGGACAGAATAGTTCAGCCCCAGCATTTT
size: -; V: TRBV6-1; J: TRBJ1-2; D: -; CDR3: CASSEVLRSYTF; DNA: TGTGCCAGCAGTGAGGTCTTAAGGAGCTACACCTTC
size: -; V: TRBV9; J: TRBJ2-6; D: -; CDR3: CASSASAGANVLTF; DNA: TGTGCCAGCAGTGCCTCGGCTGGGGCCAACGTCCTGACTTTC
size: -; V: TRBV11-2; J: TRBJ2-5; D: -; CDR3: CASSYGVQETQYF; DNA: TGTGCCAGCAGCTACGGGGTGCAAGAGACCCAGTACTTC
size: few; V: TRBV30; J: TRBJ1-1; D: -; CDR3: CAWRLRDFEAFF; DNA: TGTGCCTGGAGACTCAGGGATTTTGAAGCTTTCTTT
size: -; V: TRBV9; J: TRBJ2-1; D: TRBD2; CDR3: CASSVGLAATGEQFF; DNA: TGTGCCAGCAGCGTAGGGCTAGCGGCGACGGGGGAGCAGTTCTTC
size: -; V: TRBV13; J: TRBJ1-1; D: -; CDR3: CASSSNGNTEAFF; DNA: TGTGCCAGCAGCTCTAATGGGAACACTGAAGCTTTCTTT
size: -; V: TRBV6-6; J: TRBJ2-5; D: TRBD2; CDR3: CASSRRRGEETQYF; DNA: TGTGCCAGCTCGAGACGGCGGGGGGAAGAGACCCAGTACTTC
size: -; V: TRBV2; J: TRBJ2-1; D: -; CDR3: CASSELTGNYNEQFF; DNA: TGTGCCAGCAGTGAATTGACGGGGAACTACAATGAGCAGTTCTTC
size: -; V: TRBV30; J: TRBJ2-5; D: TRBD2; CDR3: CAWNHGLAGAQSYQETQYF; DNA: TGTGCCTGGAATCACGGACTAGCGGGGGCCCAAAGTTACCAAGAGACCCAGTACTTC
size: -; V: TRBV4-1; J: TRBJ2-1; D: TRBD2; CDR3: CASSPMRGDDYNEQFF; DNA: TGCGCCAGCAGCCCCATGCGGGGGGACGACTACAATGAGCAGTTCTTC
size: -; V: TRBV21-1; J: TRBJ1-5; D: -; CDR3: CASWFGRGSNQPQHF; DNA: -
size: -; V: TRBV7-6; J: TRBJ2-2; D: -; CDR3: CASSLAVGELFF; DNA: TGTGCCAGCAGCTTAGCGGTTGGGGAGCTGTTTTTT
size: -; V: TRBV13; J: TRBJ2-7; D: -; CDR3: CASSTPRGDYEQYF; DNA: TGTGCCAGCAGCACACCTAGGGGGGACTACGAGCAGTACTTC
size: -; V: TRBV19; J: TRBJ2-2; D: TRBD1; CDR3: CASIGTGVAGELFF; DNA: TGTGCCAGTATAGGGACAGGGGTGGCCGGGGAGCTGTTTTTT
size: -; V: TRBV5-1; J: TRBJ2-3; D: TRBD1; CDR3: CASSLGQAPTDTQYF; DNA: TGCGCCAGCAGCTTAGGACAGGCTCCCACAGATACGCAGTATTTT
size: -; V: TRBV19; J: TRBJ1-5; D: TRBD1; CDR3: CASSDTGGSNQPQHF; DNA: TGTGCCAGTAGTGACACAGGGGGAAGCAATCAGCCCCAGCATTTT
size: -; V: TRBV15; J: TRBJ2-2; D: TRBD2; CDR3: CATTKRGMAGELFF; DNA: TGTGCCACCACAAAGCGGGGGATGGCCGGGGAGCTGTTTTTT
size: -; V: TRBV6-5; J: TRBJ2-1; D: -; CDR3: CASSLGGGASDEQFF; DNA: TGTGCCAGCAGTTTGGGAGGGGGGGCCAGCGATGAGCAGTTCTTC
size: -; V: TRBV4-3; J: TRBJ1-2; D: -; CDR3: CASSQESTHGYTF; DNA: TGCGCCAGCAGCCAAGAGTCGACCCATGGCTACACCTTC
size: few; V: TRBV5-5; J: TRBJ2-1; D: -; CDR3: CASSSDPSSSYNEQFF; DNA: TGTGCCAGCAGCTCTGACCCCTCGAGCTCCTACAATGAGCAGTTCTTC
size: -; V: TRBV7-2; J: TRBJ1-2; D: -; CDR3: CASSLGGADGYTF; DNA: TGTGCCAGCAGCTTAGGGGGGGCAGATGGCTACACCTTC
size: once; V: TRBV6-5; J: TRBJ2-3; D: TRBD2; CDR3: CASSFSGGASDTQYF; DNA: TGTGCCAGCAGCTTCAGCGGGGGGGCATCAGATACGCAGTATTTT
size: -; V: TRBV5-1; J: TRBJ2-1; D: -; CDR3: CASSPTDYYNAGQFF; DNA: TGCGCCAGCAGTCCCACAGACTACTACAATGCAGGGCAGTTCTTC
size: -; V: TRBV11-2; J: TRBJ1-4; D: -; CDR3: CASSTPWGQGATNEKLFF; DNA: TGTGCCAGCAGCACCCCATGGGGGCAGGGAGCTACTAATGAAAAACTGTTTTTT
size: -; V: TRBV2; J: TRBJ1-2; D: -; CDR3: CASSDVLLAGYTF; DNA: TGTGCCAGCAGCGATGTCCTATTAGCTGGCTACACCTTC
size: -; V: TRBV2; J: TRBJ2-7; D: -; CDR3: CASANRAAYEQYF; DNA: TGTGCCAGCGCGAACCGAGCGGCCTACGAGCAGTACTTC
size: -; V: TRBV7-9; J: TRBJ1-2; D: -; CDR3: CASNPGGAAYGYTF; DNA: TGTGCCAGCAACCCCGGGGGGGCAGCCTATGGCTACACCTTC
size: -; V: TRBV5-4; J: TRBJ2-1; D: -; CDR3: CASSLVVGGLYNEQFF; DNA: TGTGCCAGCAGCTTGGTAGTGGGGGGGCTCTACAATGAGCAGTTCTTC
size: -; V: TRBV6-5; J: TRBJ1-2; D: -; CDR3: CASRAPSYGYTF; DNA: TGTGCCAGCAGGGCGCCTAGCTATGGCTACACCTTC
size: -; V: TRBV18; J: TRBJ2-7; D: -; CDR3: CASSSQGYEQYF; DNA: TGTGCCAGCTCATCACAGGGCTACGAGCAGTACTTC
size: -; V: TRBV20-1; J: TRBJ1-1; D: -; CDR3: CSAARNKGAFF; DNA: TGCAGTGCTGCTCGGAATAAAGGCGCTTTCTTT
size: -; V: TRBV7-9; J: TRBJ1-2; D: -; CDR3: CASSFTGYGYTF; DNA: TGTGCCAGCAGCTTCACGGGGTATGGCTACACCTTC
size: -; V: TRBV15; J: TRBJ1-1; D: TRBD1; CDR3: CATSMDRGTEAFF; DNA: TGTGCCACCAGCATGGACAGGGGGACTGAAGCTTTCTTT
size: -; V: TRBV9; J: TRBJ2-5; D: -; CDR3: CASSGLVKQETQYF; DNA: TGTGCCAGCAGCGGCTTAGTGAAACAAGAGACCCAGTACTTC
size: -; V: TRBV19; J: TRBJ1-2; D: -; CDR3: CASSMNLQGFDGYTF; DNA: TGTGCCAGTAGTATGAACCTACAGGGTTTTGATGGCTACACCTTC
size: -; V: TRBV19; J: TRBJ2-2; D: -; CDR3: CANRRGQNSTGELFF; DNA: TGTGCCAACCGCCGCGGACAGAATTCTACCGGGGAGCTGTTTTTT
size: -; V: TRBV2; J: TRBJ1-2; D: -; CDR3: CASSERPVNYGYTF; DNA: TGTGCCAGCAGTGAACGTCCGGTCAACTATGGCTACACCTTC
size: -; V: TRBV7-2; J: TRBJ1-2; D: -; CDR3: CASSWATANYGYTF; DNA: TGTGCCAGCAGCTGGGCTACAGCTAACTATGGCTACACCTTC
size: -; V: TRBV19; J: TRBJ1-2; D: -; CDR3: CASSMVSHPNYGYTF; DNA: TGTGCCAGTAGTATGGTGTCTCATCCTAACTATGGCTACACCTTC
size: -; V: TRBV5-4; J: TRBJ1-4; D: TRBD1; CDR3: CASSMDRVSEKLFF; DNA: TGTGCCAGCAGCATGGACAGGGTTAGCGAAAAACTGTTTTTT
size: -; V: TRBV7-8; J: TRBJ2-2; D: -; CDR3: CASSPSHMGPRTGELFF; DNA: TGTGCCAGCAGCCCAAGCCACATGGGCCCAAGGACCGGGGAGCTGTTTTTT
size: -; V: TRBV6-1; J: TRBJ2-7; D: TRBD1; CDR3: CASSAGQGAFYEQYF; DNA: TGTGCCAGCAGTGCCGGACAGGGGGCCTTTTACGAGCAGTACTTC
size: -; V: TRBV18; J: TRBJ1-4; D: TRBD1; CDR3: CASSPRGNEKLFF; DNA: TGTGCCAGCTCACCCAGGGGGAATGAAAAACTGTTTTTT